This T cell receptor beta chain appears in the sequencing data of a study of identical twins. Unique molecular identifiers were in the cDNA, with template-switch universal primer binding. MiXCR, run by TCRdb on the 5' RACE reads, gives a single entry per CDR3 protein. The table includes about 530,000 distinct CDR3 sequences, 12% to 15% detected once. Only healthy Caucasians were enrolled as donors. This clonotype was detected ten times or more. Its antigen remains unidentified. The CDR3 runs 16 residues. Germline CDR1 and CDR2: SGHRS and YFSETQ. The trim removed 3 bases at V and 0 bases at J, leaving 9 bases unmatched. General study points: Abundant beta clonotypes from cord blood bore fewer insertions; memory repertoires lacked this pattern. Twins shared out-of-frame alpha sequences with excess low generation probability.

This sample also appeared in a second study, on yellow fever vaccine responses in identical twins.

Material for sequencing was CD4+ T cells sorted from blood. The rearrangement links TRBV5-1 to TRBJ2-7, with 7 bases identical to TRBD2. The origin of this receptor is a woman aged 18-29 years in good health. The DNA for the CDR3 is TGCGCCAGCAGCTCGGTTCCTAGCGGACCCTCCTACGAGCAGTACTTC. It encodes CASSSVPSGPSYEQYF.